This TCR beta chain stems from a study of T cells in localized non-small cell lung cancer. Looked up from germline, CDR1 is MNHEY and CDR2 is SVGAGI. The V end lost 2 bases, the J end lost 4 bases, and 14 bases lay between the germline ends. CDR3 length: 15 amino acids. Broader study findings: There was an association of higher blood T cell density with longer overall survival. A median of about 60 of the top 100 tumor clones appeared in adjacent lung, which was paired and uninvolved. Highest T cell clonality was seen in uninvolved adjacent lung, surpassing that measured in tumor. Without multi-region sequencing, intratumor heterogeneity could not be excluded.

Points on this clone: Its antigen is unidentified.

The data were produced by immunoSEQ multiplex PCR, yet TCRdb's version contains in-frame clones alone and is incomplete. The table includes about 17,000 clones, over 70% detected once. The receptor was derived from an older male donor with stage III lung adenocarcinoma. V usage is TRBV6-5 and J usage is TRBJ1-1, with unresolved D. Sequencing was performed on peripheral blood, taken before any cancer treatment. This chain's CDR3 is CASSYAPAVPTEAFF. As DNA, the CDR3 is TGTGCCAGCAGTTACGCACCCGCAGTACCCACTGAAGCTTTCTTT.